The 4 T cell receptor beta chains below come from one sample, sequenced in a study of tumor and adjacent non-tumor tissue in lung cancer. This sample's RNA came from whole unsorted tissue. More than 3 cm separated this lung sample from the edge of the tumor. TCRbeta libraries were built with three rounds of nested PCR, modified from ARM-PCR. TCRdb used MiXCR to reprocess the multiplex PCR reads, holding one entry per CDR3 protein. The repertoire holds 100,000 or so distinct CDR3 sequences, more than 55% seen once, with roughly 19% in the top ten. The sequencing input was distant non-tumor lung tissue. Receptor source: a young man with non-small cell lung cancer.

The genes are TRBV4-1 and TRBJ2-7; no clear D. Germline lookup yields CDR1 MGHRA and CDR2 YSYEKL. V lost 6 bases, J lost 7 bases, and 22 bases lay in between. The CDR3 is 15 residues long. The CDR3 reads CASSSSILPPPEQYF. CDR3 sequence (DNA): TGCGCCAGCAGTTCATCCATTCTCCCACCCCCTGAGCAGTACTTC.

The chain links TRBV11-2 to TRBJ2-3; 12 bases match TRBD2. The germline CDR1 and CDR2 sequences are SGHAT and FQNNGV. This CDR3 region has 16 residues. The DNA for the CDR3 is TGTATCAGCAGCCTCCTAGCGGGGGGGCATGTAGATACGCAGTATTTT. It specifies CISSLLAGGHVDTQYF.

The rearrangement uses TRBV29-1 and TRBJ1-2, with D uncertain. With 0 bases removed from V and 7 bases from J, the gap between germline ends came to 15 bases. Per germline, CDR1 SQVTM and CDR2 ANQGSEA. The CDR3 extends over 14 amino acids. CDR3 residues: CSVEDRCGEGGYTF. The CDR3, as DNA: TGCAGCGTTGAAGATCGGTGCGGAGAGGGTGGCTACACCTTC.

About this clonotype: This could be a read error, since a much larger clone is one nucleotide away. DNA for the CDR3: TGTGCTAATGGTTTGGGGGGGGCGTCCGAGCAGTACTTC. The encoded protein is CANGLGGASEQYF. The rearrangement joins TRBV12-5 to TRBJ2-7; maybe TRBD2 (7 bases). The CDR3 totals 13 residues. Germline lookup yields CDR1 LGHNT and CDR2 FRNRAP.